The 9 T cell receptor beta chains below all came from one sample that was sequenced in a study of T cell clones after liver transplantation. Here immunoSEQ multiplex PCR was the method, and the copy in TCRdb shows in-frame clones only, minus some. The table shows 70,000 or so clones, with almost 95% occurring only once. This material consisted of CD4+ T cells from blood, taken roughly 26 months after liver transplant. The receptors were gathered from a human patient who received a liver transplant. Some T cells may be provided by the graft donor.

V and J are TRBV5-1 and TRBJ2-1, with TRBD2 identical over 13 bases. The CDR3 extends over 15 amino acids. Looked up from germline, CDR1 is SGHRS and CDR2 is YFSETQ. V lost 3 bases, J lost 6 bases, and 3 bases stayed unmatched. The CDR3 loop is CASSSGTSGINEQFF. CDR3 coding DNA: TGCGCCAGCAGCTCCGGGACTAGCGGGATCAATGAGCAGTTCTTC. Drawing the rest from reference TRBV5-1 and TRBJ2-1, the complete variable domain is KAGVTQTPRYLIKTRGQQVTLSCSPISGHRSVSWYQQTPGQGLQFLFEYFSETQRNKGNFPGRFSGRQFSNSRSEMNVSTLELGDSALYLCASSSGTSGINEQFFGPGTRLTVL.

V is TRBV7-8 and J is TRBJ2-2, with TRBD2 matching 7 bases. CDR1 is SGHVS, CDR2 FQNEAQ, per germline. J lost 7 bases, V lost 6 bases, and 8 bases had no gene match. CDR3 length: 14 amino acids. The CDR3 region is CASRSTSANGELFF. The DNA for the CDR3 is TGTGCCAGCAGATCTACTAGCGCCAACGGGGAGCTGTTTTTT.

The DNA for the CDR3 is TGTGCCAGCAGTTACGCGGACCAGGGAGCCAAAAACATTCAGTACTTC. Translating it yields CASSYADQGAKNIQYF. The chain combines TRBV6-6 with TRBJ2-4; tentative D call: TRBD1 (5 bases). Trimming pared 2 bases from V and 0 bases from J, leaving 11 bases between. Germline V gene data show CDR1 as MNHNY and CDR2 as SVGAGI (reference sequence). This CDR3 contains 16 residues.

This clone was detected only once. This chain joins TRBV7-3 and TRBJ1-1; D unresolved. This CDR3 has 14 amino acids. The V gene lost 1 base and the J gene lost 1 base, with 7 bases spanning the gap. In germline, CDR1 is SGHTA, CDR2 FQGTGA. CDR3 sequence: CASSLSAGNTEAFF. In nucleotides, the CDR3 is TGTGCCAGCAGCTTAAGTGCGGGGAACACTGAAGCTTTCTTT. Drawing the rest from reference TRBV7-3 and TRBJ1-1, the complete variable domain is GAGVSQTPSNKVTEKGKYVELRCDPISGHTALYWYRQSLGQGPEFLIYFQGTGAADDSGLPNDRFFAVRPEGSVSTLKIQRTERGDSAVYLCASSLSAGNTEAFFGQGTRLTVV.

The chain carries TRBV27 and TRBJ1-1; no firm D call. V shed 0 bases and J shed 3 bases, with 5 bases lying between them. Germline CDR1 is MNHEY and CDR2 is SMNVEV (reference sequence). This CDR3 contains 13 residues. The CDR3: CASSLSPYTEAFF. The CDR3 DNA sequence: TGTGCCAGCAGTTTATCACCGTACACTGAAGCTTTCTTT.

This rearrangement joins TRBV9 to TRBJ2-4; D is undetermined. Germline CDR1 reads SGDLS; CDR2 reads YYNGEE. V was pared by 3 bases and J by 0 bases, with 10 bases between. The CDR3 runs to 15 residues. The CDR3 DNA sequence: TGTGCCAGCAGCGCCCAGGAGACAGCCAAAAACATTCAGTACTTC. Protein product: CASSAQETAKNIQYF.

This rearrangement joins TRBV7-3 to TRBJ2-2; no definite D call. The CDR3 extends over 14 amino acids. Germline-derived CDR1 and CDR2 are SGHTA and FQGTGA. The V end lost 5 bases, the J end lost 6 bases, and 13 bases lay between the germline ends. The CDR3 protein is CASSPRPQSGELFF. As DNA, the CDR3 is TGTGCCAGCAGCCCCCGCCCGCAGTCCGGGGAGCTGTTTTTT.

The chain carries TRBV27 and TRBJ2-3, with TRBD2 identical over 10 bases. CDR1 is MNHEY, CDR2 SMNVEV, per germline (reference sequence). V lost 4 bases and J lost 7; bases outside the gene matches: 20. This CDR3 spans 19 amino acids. CDR3 in DNA: TGTGCCAGCAGTTCCCTGGGCGGGACTGCTAGCGGGAGCGGATATACGCAGTATTTT. The encoded protein is CASSSLGGTASGSGYTQYF.

J is TRBJ2-1 and V is TRBV19; 11 positions agree with TRBD2. The CDR3 covers 15 residues. The junction had 11 bases not matched to a gene; V was cut back by 4 bases and J by 12 bases. CDR1 LNHDA and CDR2 SQIVND come from the germline V gene (reference sequence). The DNA for the CDR3 is TGTGCCAGTAGTAAGGCGAGAACTAGCGGGAGCGGGCAGTTCTTC. Translated: CASSKARTSGSGQFF.